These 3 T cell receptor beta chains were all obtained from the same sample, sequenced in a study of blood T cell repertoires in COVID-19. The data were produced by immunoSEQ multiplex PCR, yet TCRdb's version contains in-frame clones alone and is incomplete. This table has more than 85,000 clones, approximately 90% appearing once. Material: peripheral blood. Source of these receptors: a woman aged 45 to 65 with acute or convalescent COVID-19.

The chain's CDR3 is CASSETKGAGRETQYF. The DNA of the CDR3 is TGCGCCAGCAGTGAGACCAAGGGGGCAGGAAGGGAGACCCAGTACTTC. The chain joins TRBV10-1 to TRBJ2-5; 7 nucleotides match TRBD1. The trim removed 2 bases at V and 5 bases at J, leaving 11 bases unmatched. CDR3 length equals 16 residues. Per germline, CDR1 WNHNN and CDR2 SYGVQD (reference sequence).

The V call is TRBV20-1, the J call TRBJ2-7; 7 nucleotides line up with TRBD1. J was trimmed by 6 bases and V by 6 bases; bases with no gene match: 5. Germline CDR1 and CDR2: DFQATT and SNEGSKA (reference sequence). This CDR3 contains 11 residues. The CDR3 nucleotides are TGCAGTGCAAACAGGGGTAGCGAGCAGTACTTC. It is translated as CSANRGSEQYF.

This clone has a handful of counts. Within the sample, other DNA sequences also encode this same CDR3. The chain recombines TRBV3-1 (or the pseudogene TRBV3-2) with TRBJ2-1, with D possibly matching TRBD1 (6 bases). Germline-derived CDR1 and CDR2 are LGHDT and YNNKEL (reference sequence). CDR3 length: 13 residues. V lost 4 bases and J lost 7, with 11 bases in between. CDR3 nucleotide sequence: TGTGCCAGCAGCCCGAACAGGGTAAATGAGCAGTTCTTC. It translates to CASSPNRVNEQFF.